One and the same sample provided the 8 T cell receptor beta chains below, sequenced in a study of T cell repertoires in cytomegalovirus infection. Via MiXCR, TCRdb re-called the reads, giving one row per CDR3 protein. There are 310,000 or so distinct CDR3 sequences in the sample; about 25% occur only once, and approximately 13% lies in the top ten. Sequencing used PBMCs. These receptors all come from a human donor in good health (CMV status not recorded). Some clones in this sample may be carry-over from other donors' samples.

This clonotype was observed a few times. The chain couples TRBV28 to TRBJ2-4; D uncertain. The CDR3 length is 17 residues. The germline V gene has CDR1 MDHEN and CDR2 SYDVKM. V gave up 5 bases and J gave up 0 bases, with 17 bases separating them. The CDR3 loop reads CASSAPGLRLAKNIQYF. The CDR3 coding sequence is TGTGCCAGCAGTGCTCCTGGGTTACGGCTAGCCAAAAACATTCAGTACTTC.

There are a few counts of this clonotype. This chain joins TRBV5-6 and TRBJ1-5; no clear D gene. This CDR3 has 15 residues. Germline loops: CDR1 SGHDT, CDR2 YYEEEE. Trimming removed 1 base at V and 0 bases at J, with 8 bases between. Here the CDR3 reads CASSLKQDSNQPQHF. The CDR3 nucleotides are TGTGCCAGCAGCTTGAAACAAGATAGCAATCAGCCCCAGCATTTT.

The table lists this clonotype with a few counts. V gene TRBV6-2 or TRBV6-3 combines with J gene TRBJ2-4; possibly TRBD2 for D (6 bases). Trimming shortened V by 0 bases and J by 5 bases, and 14 bases separated the two germline ends. CDR1 and CDR2 from the germline V gene are MNHEY and SVGEGT. The CDR3 runs 16 residues. CDR3 sequence reads: CASSYSIGGYENIQYF. The CDR3 coding sequence is TGTGCCAGCAGTTACTCGATAGGAGGGTATGAAAACATTCAGTACTTC.

This clonotype was observed at least ten times. The chain carries TRBV12-3 or TRBV12-4 and TRBJ2-6; 8 bases are a match to TRBD1. J was trimmed by 2 bases and V by 5 bases; bases with no gene match: 2. The length of the CDR3 is 15 residues. The CDR3 sequence: CASSLTGAGANVLTF. The CDR3, as DNA: TGTGCCAGCAGTCTGACAGGGGCTGGGGCCAACGTCCTGACTTTC.

The chain employs TRBV6-2 or TRBV6-3 and TRBJ2-3, with D perhaps assigned TRBD1 or TRBD2 (5 bases each). The V end was cut by 2 bases, the J end by 1 base, with 16 bases between. CDR1 and CDR2 (germline): MNHEY, SVGEGT. The CDR3 is 17 amino acids. The CDR3 region is CASSYPPLGRGTDTQYF. The DNA of the CDR3 is TGTGCCAGCAGTTACCCCCCCCTGGGACGAGGCACAGATACGCAGTATTTT.

The chain combines TRBV12-3 or TRBV12-4 with TRBJ2-3; 10 nucleotides agree with TRBD2. The CDR3 is 17 amino acids. V gave up 1 base and J gave up 2 bases; unmatched junction bases: 6. The CDR3 nucleotides read TGTGCCAGCAGTTTAGGATGGACTAGCGGCGACACAGATACGCAGTATTTT. Its protein product is CASSLGWTSGDTDTQYF.

CDR3 sequence: CASSLKRGGANGYTF. DNA of the CDR3: TGTGCCAGCAGCCTCAAACGGGGGGGGGCAAATGGCTACACCTTC. The chain joins TRBV11-2 to TRBJ1-2; TRBD1 is a possible D gene (6 bases). Trimming removed 5 bases from V and 6 bases from J, with 19 bases in between. The CDR3 runs 15 residues. Per germline, CDR1 SGHAT and CDR2 FQNNGV.

CDR3 coding DNA: TGCAGTGCTAGTTCTTCGGGACAGCAAGAGACCCAGTACTTC. Its translation is CSASSSGQQETQYF. The chain is built from TRBV20-1 and TRBJ2-5; 7 nucleotides agree with TRBD1. Germline V gene lookup returns CDR1 DFQATT and CDR2 SNEGSKA (reference sequence). This CDR3 has 14 residues. The ends lost 3 bases at V and 2 bases at J; junction bases unmatched: 6.